This entry lists 29 T cell receptor beta chains sequenced from one sample in a study of blood T cell repertoires in COVID-19. Assay: immunoSEQ multiplex PCR; the TCRdb copy retains only in-frame clones and omits some. The sample contains over 250,000 clones, roughly four fifths of which appear only once. Sequencing used peripheral blood. These TCRs come from a woman aged 45 to 65 who had recovered from COVID-19.

The chain has TRBV28 and TRBJ2-7; D may be TRBD2 (5 bases). Germline V gene sequence: CDR1 MDHEN, CDR2 SYDVKM. CDR3 length: 18 residues. V gave up 5 bases and J gave up 5 bases, with 28 bases separating them. Written as DNA, the CDR3 is TGTGCCAGCAGTCGACGTCGTGAGACGCTAGCAAATGTCGACGAGCAGTACTTC. It specifies CASSRRRETLANVDEQYF.

This clone was seen only a few times. V usage is TRBV28 and J usage is TRBJ2-7; 8 nucleotides match TRBD1. The trim removed 7 bases at V and 2 bases at J, leaving 10 bases unmatched. The CDR3 runs to 15 residues. Germline V gene lookup returns CDR1 MDHEN and CDR2 SYDVKM. CDR3 loop: CASTVQGGLAYEQYF. DNA of the CDR3: TGTGCCAGCACAGTACAGGGGGGCCTCGCCTACGAGCAGTACTTC.

The rearrangement links TRBV5-4 to TRBJ1-2, with D hard to call. The CDR3 runs to 15 residues. Germline CDR1 SGHNT, CDR2 YYREEE (reference sequence). V was pared by 0 bases and J by 1 base, with 10 bases between. The CDR3 DNA reads TGTGCCAGCAGCTTGGGCGGTGTCAGTAACTATGGCTACACCTTC. Its protein is CASSLGGVSNYGYTF.

This clone was recorded only once. The rearrangement links TRBV7-3 to TRBJ2-5; D perhaps matches TRBD1 (6 bases). This CDR3 region has 14 residues. Germline lookup yields CDR1 SGHTA and CDR2 FQGTGA. V was pared by 0 bases and J by 5 bases, with 10 bases between. The CDR3 bases are TGTGCCAGCAGCTTAACCCCAGGGGACGAGACCCAGTACTTC. Protein: CASSLTPGDETQYF.

The rearrangement links TRBV28 to TRBJ2-7; 10 positions match TRBD1. The CDR3 spans 15 residues. The V segment lost 6 bases and the J segment 3 bases; nucleotides outside the gene matches: 8. In germline, CDR1 is MDHEN, CDR2 SYDVKM. CDR3 amino acids: CASSDRDRGGYEQYF. DNA for the CDR3: TGTGCCAGCAGCGACCGGGACAGGGGAGGCTACGAGCAGTACTTC.

This clone has at least ten counts. The genes are TRBV19 and TRBJ1-1, with D perhaps matching TRBD1 (5 bases). CDR3 length: 15 amino acids. Trimming removed 3 bases from V and 0 bases from J, with 11 bases in between. Germline CDR1 reads LNHDA; CDR2 reads SQIVND (reference sequence). For the CDR3, the DNA is TGTGCCAGTAGTATGCAGGGTCGGATGAACACTGAAGCTTTCTTT. Protein: CASSMQGRMNTEAFF. The entire variable domain, with the rest obtained from reference TRBV19 and TRBJ1-1, is as follows: DGGITQSPKYLFRKEGQNVTLSCEQNLNHDAMYWYRQDPGQGLRLIYYSQIVNDFQKGDIAEGYSVSREKKESFPLTVTSAQKNPTAFYLCASSMQGRMNTEAFFGQGTRLTVV.

The CDR3 loop reads CASSLTGAHTQYF. The CDR3 region has the DNA TGTGCCAGCAGCCTGACTGGAGCCCATACGCAGTATTTT. This chain links TRBV28 with TRBJ2-3; unclear D gene. Germline V gene sequence: CDR1 MDHEN, CDR2 SYDVKM. This CDR3 is built from 13 residues. Deletions cut 6 bases from V and 7 bases from J, with 14 bases between.

The chain is built from TRBV28 and TRBJ1-1; D may be TRBD1 (5 bases). V lost 8 bases and J lost 0, with 13 bases in between. The CDR3 has 14 amino acids. CDR1 and CDR2 from the germline V gene are MDHEN and SYDVKM. This chain's CDR3 is CASPRPGMNTEAFF. Written as DNA, the CDR3 is TGTGCCAGCCCACGACCAGGGATGAACACTGAAGCTTTCTTT. The entire variable domain, with the rest obtained from reference TRBV28 and TRBJ1-1, is as follows: DVKVTQSSRYLVKRTGEKVFLECVQDMDHENMFWYRQDPGLGLRLIYFSYDVKMKEKGDIPEGYSVSREKKERFSLILESASTNQTSMYLCASPRPGMNTEAFFGQGTRLTVV.

The chain has TRBV19 and TRBJ1-4; a weak D match, TRBD1 (5 bases). Trimming pared 5 bases from V and 7 bases from J, leaving 11 bases between. Germline V gene data show CDR1 as LNHDA and CDR2 as SQIVND (reference sequence). CDR3 size: 13 residues. The CDR3 DNA is TGTGCCAGTAGTCCCAGGGTGGGTGAAAAACTGTTTTTT. As protein: CASSPRVGEKLFF.

This clone was detected only once. This chain uses TRBV6-4 with TRBJ1-2, with 8 bases matching TRBD1. CDR1 and CDR2 from the germline V gene are MRHNA and SNTAGT. CDR3 length: 14 amino acids. V lost 2 bases and J lost 4; bases outside the gene matches: 3. The CDR3 loop reads CASSDGQGGYGYTF. CDR3 bases: TGTGCCAGCAGTGACGGACAGGGCGGCTATGGCTACACCTTC.

The chain is built from TRBV28 and TRBJ1-4; D is possibly TRBD1 (6 bases). The germline V gene encodes CDR1 MDHEN and CDR2 SYDVKM. Trimming pared 4 bases from V and 3 bases from J, leaving 12 bases between. The CDR3 runs to 15 residues. The CDR3 DNA is TGTGCCAGCAGTTATACGGGGGGCCCTAATGAAAAACTGTTTTTT. Protein sequence: CASSYTGGPNEKLFF.

This rearrangement joins TRBV9 to TRBJ1-1; weak D call: TRBD1 (6 bases). The CDR3 extends over 14 amino acids. Trimming shortened V by 0 bases and J by 3 bases, and 9 bases separated the two germline ends. The germline V gene encodes CDR1 SGDLS and CDR2 YYNGEE. Here the CDR3 DNA reads TGTGCCAGCAGCGTAGACCCAGGGGACACTGAAGCTTTCTTT. Translation gives CASSVDPGDTEAFF.

This chain connects TRBV28 to TRBJ2-4; 11 bases are shared with TRBD1. Germline V CDR1 and CDR2: MDHEN, SYDVKM. Trimming cost V 11 bases and J 2 bases; bases outside gene matches: 11. This CDR3 has 16 residues. The CDR3 nucleotides are TGTGCCCCGCGGACAGGGGGCGCGGGGACCAAAAACATTCAGTACTTC. Amino acids: CAPRTGGAGTKNIQYF.

V gene TRBV21-1 combines with J gene TRBJ2-3; the table's D call, TRBD2, has no DNA check behind it. TRBV21-1 represents a pseudogene. CDR3 size: 19 residues. The CDR3 protein is CASSKDCRGGARTRDTQYF. The CDR3 nucleotides are TGTGCCAGCAGCAAAGATTGTCGTGGGGGGGCGAGAACGAGAGATACGCAGTATTTT.

This clone was observed a single time. V is TRBV18 and J is TRBJ1-5, with D maybe TRBD1 (5 bases). The germline V gene encodes CDR1 KGHSH and CDR2 LQKENI. CDR3 length equals 15 residues. V gave up 4 bases and J gave up 2 bases, with 12 bases separating them. The CDR3 DNA reads TGTGCCAGCTCACTTTTGACAGACCGCAATCAGCCCCAGCATTTT. It yields the protein CASSLLTDRNQPQHF. Variable domain in full (rest from reference TRBV18 and TRBJ1-5): NAGVMQNPRHLVRRRGQEARLRCSPMKGHSHVYWYRQLPEEGLKFMVYLQKENIIDESGMPKERFSAEFPKEGPSILRIQQVVRGDSAAYFCASSLLTDRNQPQHFGDGTRLSIL.

This clone was counted a few times. The rearrangement joins TRBV2 to TRBJ2-3, with D possibly matching TRBD2 (6 bases). The CDR3 has 15 residues. V gave up 7 bases and J gave up 0 bases, with 14 bases separating them. Germline CDR1 and CDR2: SNHLY and FYNNEI. CDR3 sequence: CASTPGRSSTDTQYF. CDR3 DNA: TGTGCCAGCACCCCAGGGAGGTCTAGCACAGATACGCAGTATTTT.

The chain recombines TRBV28 with TRBJ1-2; D possibly corresponds to TRBD1 (5 bases). CDR1 and CDR2 from the germline V gene are MDHEN and SYDVKM. V lost 8 bases and J 2 bases, leaving 9 bases between the germline ends. The CDR3 contains 12 residues. The CDR3 DNA reads as TGTGCCAGCGGAACAGGAAACTATGGCTACACCTTC. It codes for CASGTGNYGYTF.

The rearrangement links TRBV7-2 to TRBJ1-1; D is unresolved. V gave up 5 bases and J gave up 5 bases, with 15 bases separating them. The CDR3 has 14 residues. Germline CDR1 reads SGHTA; CDR2 reads FQGNSA. CDR3 protein: CASSPAGRETEAFF. CDR3 sequence (DNA): TGTGCCAGCAGCCCCGCCGGGCGGGAGACTGAAGCTTTCTTT.

The chain recombines TRBV6-1 with TRBJ2-1; 14 nucleotides agree with TRBD2. The CDR3 spans 17 residues. V lost 3 bases to trimming and J lost 8 bases; unmatched junction nucleotides: 9. CDR1 and CDR2 from the germline V gene are MNHNS and SASEGT. CDR3: CASSDRTSGGPQDEQFF. For the CDR3, the DNA is TGTGCCAGCAGTGACCGGACTAGCGGGGGGCCTCAGGATGAGCAGTTCTTC.

This rearrangement joins TRBV2 to TRBJ1-2, with a weak D call TRBD1 (5 bases). Germline V CDR1 and CDR2: SNHLY, FYNNEI. The CDR3 covers 14 residues. V was clipped by 7 bases and J by 4 bases, with 16 bases between them. The CDR3 nucleotides read TGTGCCAGCACCGACCAGGGTATCACCTATGGCTACACCTTC. Amino acids: CASTDQGITYGYTF. The full variable domain, with the rest looked up from reference TRBV2 and TRBJ1-2, is EPEVTQTPSHQVTQMGQEVILRCVPISNHLYFYWYRQILGQKVEFLVSFYNNEISEKSEIFDDQFSVERPDGSNFTLKIRSTKLEDSAMYFCASTDQGITYGYTFGSGTRLTVV.

The J gene is TRBJ2-7, the V gene TRBV4-1; D is possibly TRBD2 (6 bases). Looked up from germline, CDR1 is MGHRA and CDR2 is YSYEKL. This CDR3 comprises 18 residues. Trimming shortened V by 1 base and J by 2 bases, and 21 bases separated the two germline ends. This CDR3 reads CASSQVFREAGLTYEQYF. In DNA form, the CDR3 reads TGCGCCAGCAGCCAAGTATTTAGGGAGGCAGGGCTTACCTACGAGCAGTACTTC.

This chain joins TRBV6-5 and TRBJ1-5; 8 nucleotides line up with TRBD1. The CDR3 length is 16 residues. Germline lookup yields CDR1 MNHEY and CDR2 SVGAGI. V dropped 3 bases and J dropped 2; count of bases not matched to a gene: 6. The CDR3 DNA is TGTGCCAGCAGTTATTCCGGGACAGGTGGCAATCAGCCCCAGCATTTT. It translates to CASSYSGTGGNQPQHF.

This chain uses TRBV6-2 or TRBV6-3 with TRBJ2-3; D gene unclear. V gave up 2 bases and J gave up 1 base, with 13 bases separating them. The CDR3 covers 16 residues. The germline V gene has CDR1 MNHEY and CDR2 SVGEGT. The CDR3 DNA reads TGTGCCAGCAGTTACGCTTTTGGTCGAGGCACAGATACGCAGTATTTT. This encodes CASSYAFGRGTDTQYF.

This clone was observed a single time. The chain uses TRBV27 and TRBJ2-2, with TRBD2 matching 7 bases. This CDR3 contains 18 residues. V lost 0 bases, J lost 2 bases, and 9 bases stayed unmatched. Germline V gene sequence: CDR1 MNHEY, CDR2 SMNVEV (reference sequence). The CDR3 DNA sequence: TGTGCCAGCAGTTTATCCGTTGGGCTAGCGGTTAACACCGGGGAGCTGTTTTTT. This sequence encodes CASSLSVGLAVNTGELFF.

This chain uses TRBV30 with TRBJ1-2; D unresolved. Germline CDR1 GTSNPN, CDR2 SVGIG (reference sequence). The V gene lost 1 base and the J gene lost 6 bases, with 12 bases spanning the gap. The CDR3 totals 13 residues. The chain's CDR3 is CAWSAGTLHGYTF. The CDR3 nucleotides are TGTGCCTGGAGTGCAGGAACATTACATGGCTACACCTTC.

This clone has only a few counts. V gene TRBV2 combines with J gene TRBJ2-3, with D maybe TRBD1 (6 bases). CDR1 and CDR2 (germline): SNHLY, FYNNEI. Trimming took off 0 bases at V and 1 base at J, with 14 bases between the two ends. This CDR3 spans 17 amino acids. This CDR3 is CASSEAHGRGGTDTQYF. The CDR3 region has the DNA TGTGCCAGCAGTGAAGCGCACGGCAGGGGTGGCACAGATACGCAGTATTTT.

This clone appeared a single time. The V and J genes are TRBV11-2 and TRBJ2-7; D gene uncertain. CDR1 and CDR2 (germline): SGHAT, FQNNGV. The CDR3 covers 13 residues. The ends were cut back, 0 bases at V and 3 bases at J, with 6 bases in the middle. In nucleotides, the CDR3 is TGTGCCAGCAGCTTAGAACTGAGCTACGAGCAGTACTTC. Amino acids: CASSLELSYEQYF.

V is TRBV6-6 and J is TRBJ2-7; D gene unclear. From germline, CDR1 is MNHNY and CDR2 SVGAGI (reference sequence). This CDR3 is 12 amino acids long. V gave up 6 bases and J gave up 7 bases, with 13 bases separating them. Here the CDR3 DNA reads TGTGCCAGCAGCCCCGTTTCAGATGAGCAGTACTTC. Its protein product is CASSPVSDEQYF.

The chain uses TRBV28 and TRBJ1-1, with D perhaps matching TRBD1 (5 bases). Germline CDR1 is MDHEN and CDR2 is SYDVKM. This CDR3 is built from 15 residues. The V end was cut by 3 bases, the J end by 1 base, with 12 bases between. The DNA of the CDR3 is TGTGCCAGCAGTTTCCGGGGGTCGGCGAACACTGAAGCTTTCTTT. Its translation: CASSFRGSANTEAFF.